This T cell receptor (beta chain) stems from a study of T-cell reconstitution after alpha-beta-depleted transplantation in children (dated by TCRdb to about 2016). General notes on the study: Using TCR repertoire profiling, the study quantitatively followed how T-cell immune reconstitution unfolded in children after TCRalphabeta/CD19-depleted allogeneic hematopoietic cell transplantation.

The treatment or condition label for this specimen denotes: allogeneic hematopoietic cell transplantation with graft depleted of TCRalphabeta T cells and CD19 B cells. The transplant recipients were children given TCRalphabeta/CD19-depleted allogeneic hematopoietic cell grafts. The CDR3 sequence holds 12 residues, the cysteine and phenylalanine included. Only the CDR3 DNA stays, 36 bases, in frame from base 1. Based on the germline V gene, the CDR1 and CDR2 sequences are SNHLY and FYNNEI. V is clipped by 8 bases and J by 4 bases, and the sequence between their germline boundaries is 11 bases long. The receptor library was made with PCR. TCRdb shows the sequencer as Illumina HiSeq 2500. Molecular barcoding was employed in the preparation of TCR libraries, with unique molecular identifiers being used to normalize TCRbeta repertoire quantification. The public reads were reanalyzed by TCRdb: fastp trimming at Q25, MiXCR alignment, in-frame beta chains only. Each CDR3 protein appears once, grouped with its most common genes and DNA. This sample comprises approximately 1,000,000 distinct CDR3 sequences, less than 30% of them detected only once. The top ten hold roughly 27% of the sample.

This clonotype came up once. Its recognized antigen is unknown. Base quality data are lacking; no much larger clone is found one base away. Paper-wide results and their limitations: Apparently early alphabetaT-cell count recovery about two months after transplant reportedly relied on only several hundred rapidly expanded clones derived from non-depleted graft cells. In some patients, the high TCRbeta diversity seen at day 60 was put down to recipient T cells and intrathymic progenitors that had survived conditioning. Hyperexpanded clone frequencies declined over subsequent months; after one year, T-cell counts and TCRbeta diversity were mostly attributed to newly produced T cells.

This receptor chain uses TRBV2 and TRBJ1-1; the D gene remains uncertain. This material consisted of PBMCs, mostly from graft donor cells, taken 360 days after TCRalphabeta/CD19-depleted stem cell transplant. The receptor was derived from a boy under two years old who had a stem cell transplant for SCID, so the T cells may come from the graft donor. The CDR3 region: CASGRLGTEAFF. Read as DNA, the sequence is TGTGCCAGCGGACGCCTCGGCACTGAAGCTTTCTTT.